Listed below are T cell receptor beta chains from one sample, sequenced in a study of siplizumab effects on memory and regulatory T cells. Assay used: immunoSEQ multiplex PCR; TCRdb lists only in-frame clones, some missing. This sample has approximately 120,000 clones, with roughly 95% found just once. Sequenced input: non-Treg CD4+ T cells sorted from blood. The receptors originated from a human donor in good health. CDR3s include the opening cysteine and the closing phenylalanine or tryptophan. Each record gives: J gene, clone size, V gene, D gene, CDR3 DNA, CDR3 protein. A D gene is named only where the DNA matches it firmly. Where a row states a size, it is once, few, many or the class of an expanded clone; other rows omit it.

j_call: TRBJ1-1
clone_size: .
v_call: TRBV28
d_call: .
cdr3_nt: TGTGCCAGCAGTTTGAACCTGGAGGTGACTGAAGCTTTCTTT
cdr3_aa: CASSLNLEVTEAFF

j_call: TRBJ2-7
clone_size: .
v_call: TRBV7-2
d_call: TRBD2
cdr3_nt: TGTGCCAGCAGCCCACTAGCGGGAGAGCAGTACTTC
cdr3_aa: CASSPLAGEQYF

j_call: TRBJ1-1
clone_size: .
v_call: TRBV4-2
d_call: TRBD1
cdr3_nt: TGTGCCAGCAGCCAACCGATTACACGTACAGGGGAATCCCCTGAAGCTTTCTTT
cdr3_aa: CASSQPITRTGESPEAFF

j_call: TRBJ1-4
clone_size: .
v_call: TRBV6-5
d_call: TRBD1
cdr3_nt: TGTGCCAGCAGGGACAGGGCGTTGGAAAAACTGTTTTTT
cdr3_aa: CASRDRALEKLFF

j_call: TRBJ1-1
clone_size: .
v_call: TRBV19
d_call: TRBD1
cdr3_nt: TGTGCCAGTAAAGGACAGGAGCACACTGAAGCTTTCTTT
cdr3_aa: CASKGQEHTEAFF

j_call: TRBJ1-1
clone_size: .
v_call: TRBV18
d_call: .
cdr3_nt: TGTGCCAGCTCACAGGACATGAACACTGAAGCTTTCTTT
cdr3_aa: CASSQDMNTEAFF

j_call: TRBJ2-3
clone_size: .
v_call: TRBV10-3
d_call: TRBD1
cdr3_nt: TGTGCCATCAGAGCCGGGACAGGGGGCACAGATACGCAGTATTTT
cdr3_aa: CAIRAGTGGTDTQYF

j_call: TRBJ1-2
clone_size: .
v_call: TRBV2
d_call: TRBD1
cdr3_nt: TGTGCCAGCAGCCTACAGGGGCCCCAGGGGGGGGGCTACACCTTC
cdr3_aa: CASSLQGPQGGGYTF

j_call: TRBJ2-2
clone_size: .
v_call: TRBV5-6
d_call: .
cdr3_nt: TGTGCCAGCAGCCAGCGCTCGCTCAACACCGGGGAGCTGTTTTTT
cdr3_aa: CASSQRSLNTGELFF

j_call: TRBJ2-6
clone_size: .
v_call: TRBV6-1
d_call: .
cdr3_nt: TGTGCCAGCAGCACAGACTCTGGGGCCAACGTCCTGACTTTC
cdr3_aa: CASSTDSGANVLTF

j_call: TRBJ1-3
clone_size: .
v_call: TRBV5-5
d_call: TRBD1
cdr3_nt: TGTGCCAGCAGCTTCCAGGGGGCCAACACCATATATTTT
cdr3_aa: CASSFQGANTIYF

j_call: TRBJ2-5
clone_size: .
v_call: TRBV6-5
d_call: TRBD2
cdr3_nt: TGTGCCAGCAGTTATAGCGGGGGGGTGGAGACCCAGTACTTC
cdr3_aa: CASSYSGGVETQYF

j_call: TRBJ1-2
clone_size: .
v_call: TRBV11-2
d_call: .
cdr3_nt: TGTGCCAGCAGCTTAGTCGGGGTGGGACATGGCTACACCTTC
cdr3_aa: CASSLVGVGHGYTF

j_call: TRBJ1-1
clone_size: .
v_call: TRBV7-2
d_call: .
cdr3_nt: TGTGCCAGCAGCCCCACGACCAGCATAAACACTGAAGCTTTCTTT
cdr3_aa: CASSPTTSINTEAFF

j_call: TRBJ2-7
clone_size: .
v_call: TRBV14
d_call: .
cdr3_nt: TGTGCCAGCAGCGTACTCCCGGGGAGAGAGCAGTACTTC
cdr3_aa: CASSVLPGREQYF

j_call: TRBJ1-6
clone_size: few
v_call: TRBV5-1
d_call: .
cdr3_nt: TGCGCCAGCAGCTTCTCCGAGGTGGGATCACCCCTCCACTTT
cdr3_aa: CASSFSEVGSPLHF

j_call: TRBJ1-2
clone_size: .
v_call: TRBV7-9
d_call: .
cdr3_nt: TGTGCCAGCAGCTTAGATGGCGGTTGGGGCTATGGCCACACCTTC
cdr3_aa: CASSLDGGWGYGHTF

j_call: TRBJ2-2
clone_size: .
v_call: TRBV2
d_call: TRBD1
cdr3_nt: TGTGCCAGCCGGGACAGGGAAGCCGGGGAGCTGTTTTTT
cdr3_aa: CASRDREAGELFF

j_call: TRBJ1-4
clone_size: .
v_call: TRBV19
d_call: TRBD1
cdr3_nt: TGTGCCAGTAGTGCCGGGACAGGGAATGTTGAAAAACTGTTTTTT
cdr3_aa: CASSAGTGNVEKLFF

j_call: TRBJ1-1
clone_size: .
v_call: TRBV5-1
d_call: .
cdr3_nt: TGCGCCAGCAGCTCGCCCGGGGGAGGGAATACTGAAGCTTTCTTT
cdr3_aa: CASSSPGGGNTEAFF